This note documents a single T cell receptor beta chain sequence. The CDR3 totals 16 residues. In germline, CDR1 is SEHNR, CDR2 FQNEAQ (reference sequence). V dropped 5 bases and J dropped 1 base, with 15 bases sitting between them. This record comes from a study of CD8+ T cells in alopecia areata. Extracted RNA was reverse transcribed into cDNA, the sequencing template. Data came from immunoSEQ multiplex PCR; TCRdb stores just in-frame clones and leaves some out. Here the sample spans some 180,000 clones, 53% being singletons. The treatment here: oral pan-JAK inhibitor, 5-10 mg twice daily. The chain joins TRBV7-9 to TRBJ2-1, with D tentatively TRBD2 (5 bases). Sequences were derived from CD8+ T cells sorted from blood, sampled at week 24, from a patient treated with tofacitinib. This receptor was obtained from a human donor with alopecia areata. The DNA of the CDR3 is TGTGCCAGCAGCCCGGGATCCGGCAGATCCTACAATGAGCAGTTCTTC. Residues: CASSPGSGRSYNEQFF.